Listed here are 14 T cell receptor beta chains from one sample, sequenced in a study of CD8+ T cells in alopecia areata. Reverse transcribed after extraction, RNA yielded cDNA as the sequencing template. Sequencing was performed with immunoSEQ multiplex PCR; in TCRdb, only in-frame clones are kept and a portion is missing. The top ten clones hold approximately 15% of a sample with more than 150,000 clones, 50% to 60% of them seen once. Material: CD4+ T cells sorted from blood, obtained at week 0. Receptors were obtained from a human donor with alopecia areata.

This clone was counted a few times. CDR3 sequence: CASSLSTAGANVLTF. The CDR3 nucleotides are TGTGCCAGCAGCTTGTCGACAGCTGGGGCCAACGTCCTGACTTTC. This chain joins TRBV11-2 and TRBJ2-6, with a tentative D call TRBD1 (5 bases). The germline gives CDR1 SGHAT, CDR2 FQNNGV. Trimming shortened V by 3 bases and J by 2 bases, and 8 bases separated the two germline ends. This CDR3 has 15 residues.

The table lists this clone with a few counts. The chain links TRBV7-2 to TRBJ2-7; a possible D gene is TRBD1 (6 bases). The CDR3 is 15 residues long. V was cut by 5 bases and J by 0 bases, with 14 bases left in between. CDR1 and CDR2 from the germline V gene are SGHTA and FQGNSA. The CDR3 loop is CASSAGTSSSYEQYF. The CDR3 DNA reads TGTGCCAGCAGCGCAGGGACATCTAGCTCCTACGAGCAGTACTTC. The complete variable domain, with remaining parts taken from reference TRBV7-2 and TRBJ2-7, reads GAGVSQSPSNKVTEKGKDVELRCDPISGHTALYWYRQSLGQGLEFLIYFQGNSAPDKSGLPSDRFSAERTGGSVSTLTIQRTQQEDSAVYLCASSAGTSSSYEQYFGPGTRLTVT.

The rearrangement links TRBV5-1 to TRBJ1-2, with a tentative D call TRBD1 (6 bases). The length of the CDR3 is 15 residues. Germline V gene data show CDR1 as SGHRS and CDR2 as YFSETQ. V was cut by 1 base and J by 7 bases, with 17 bases left in between. Written as DNA, the CDR3 is TGCGCCAGCAGCTTGACCGGGACATCTGGAGGTGGCTACACCTTC. It specifies CASSLTGTSGGGYTF.

The chain combines TRBV29-1 with TRBJ1-1; the D gene is possibly TRBD1 (5 bases). The CDR3 loop spans 14 amino acids. V lost 0 bases to trimming and J lost 6 bases, with 14 bases between them. Germline CDR1 and CDR2: SQVTM and ANQGSEA. The CDR3 here is CSVEETRAVAEAFF. The CDR3 DNA is TGCAGCGTTGAAGAAACCAGGGCGGTGGCTGAAGCTTTCTTT.

This sequence joins TRBV2 and TRBJ1-6; D is unresolved. Looked up from germline, CDR1 is SNHLY and CDR2 is FYNNEI. CDR3 length: 12 amino acids. V lost 2 bases and J 9 bases, leaving 5 bases between the germline ends. Written as DNA, the CDR3 is TGTGCCAGCAGTGAATGGGGTTCACCCCTCCACTTT. Its protein is CASSEWGSPLHF.

The J gene is TRBJ2-5, the V gene TRBV15, with a possible D match to TRBD2 (6 bases). This CDR3 has 15 amino acids. Germline V gene lookup returns CDR1 LNHNV and CDR2 YYDKDF (reference sequence). Trimming shortened V by 5 bases and J by 2 bases, and 15 bases separated the two germline ends. CDR3 sequence (DNA): TGTGCCACCAGCGGATTTGGGGCGGGGCAAGAGACCCAGTACTTC. It yields the protein CATSGFGAGQETQYF.

In its sample, this clone ranks as medium-sized. The chain links TRBV6-6 to TRBJ2-1, with TRBD2 matching 8 bases. Per germline, CDR1 MNHNY and CDR2 SVGAGI (reference sequence). CDR3 length: 14 amino acids. Trimming cost V 6 bases and J 8 bases; bases outside gene matches: 9. The CDR3 region has the DNA TGTGCCAGCAGCATGGGACTAGGTCTACATGAGCAGTTCTTC. Its translation: CASSMGLGLHEQFF.

This chain uses TRBV14 with TRBJ2-7; D not resolved. Between the trimmed V and J ends, which lost 2 bases and 3 bases, there was a span of 5 bases. Germline V gene lookup returns CDR1 SGHDN and CDR2 FVKESK. This CDR3 comprises 12 residues. CDR3 sequence reads: CASSQWLYEQYF. CDR3 sequence (DNA): TGTGCCAGCAGCCAATGGCTCTACGAGCAGTACTTC.

This clone has just a few counts. V gene TRBV30 combines with J gene TRBJ1-1; a possible D gene is TRBD1 (6 bases). This CDR3 contains 14 residues. Trimming pared 4 bases from V and 3 bases from J, leaving 15 bases between. In germline, CDR1 is GTSNPN, CDR2 SVGIG (reference sequence). For the CDR3, the DNA is TGTGCCTGGAACATCGCTAACAGGGACACTGAAGCTTTCTTT. Residues: CAWNIANRDTEAFF.

This clone was counted a few times. The chain recombines TRBV18 with TRBJ2-7; TRBD1 is a possible D gene (5 bases). There are 14 residues in the CDR3. Germline V CDR1 and CDR2: KGHSH, LQKENI. Trimming cost V 3 bases and J 3 bases, with 12 bases left between them. The CDR3: CASSPRSRDYEQYF. In nucleotides, the CDR3 is TGTGCCAGCTCACCTCGGTCCAGGGACTACGAGCAGTACTTC.

The rearrangement links TRBV29-1 to TRBJ2-5; TRBD1 might be the D (5 bases). V gave up 7 bases and J gave up 1 base, with 13 bases separating them. This CDR3 is built from 13 residues. CDR1 and CDR2 (germline): SQVTM, ANQGSEA. CDR3 protein: CSAGHSPQETQYF. The CDR3 bases are TGCAGCGCCGGACACTCCCCCCAAGAGACCCAGTACTTC.

The CDR3 DNA is TGCGCCAGCAAATCCAGCTCTGGGGCCAACGTCCTGACTTTC. Encoded protein: CASKSSSGANVLTF. V is TRBV5-1 and J is TRBJ2-6; no clear D gene. Germline V gene lookup returns CDR1 SGHRS and CDR2 YFSETQ. V gave up 6 bases and J gave up 0 bases, with 7 bases separating them. The CDR3 length is 14 residues.

V usage is TRBV6-5 and J usage is TRBJ2-3; 8 nucleotides align to TRBD2. There are 15 residues in the CDR3. Germline CDR1 reads MNHEY; CDR2 reads SVGAGI. V shed 6 bases and J 6 bases; nucleotides not matched to a gene: 11. The DNA for the CDR3 is TGTGCCAGCAGCTCCCCGGGACTAGGAGCGGATACGCAGTATTTT. It specifies CASSSPGLGADTQYF.

The chain combines TRBV7-9 with TRBJ1-2; 9 nucleotides match TRBD1. Germline V gives CDR1 SEHNR, CDR2 FQNEAQ (reference sequence). With 4 bases clipped from V and 3 bases from J, the junction kept 15 bases outside the gene matches. The length of the CDR3 is 18 residues. Here the CDR3 reads CASSSRDRDELGDYGYTF. CDR3 DNA sequence: TGTGCCAGCAGCTCCCGGGACAGGGACGAGCTGGGGGACTATGGCTACACCTTC.